This passage covers 3 T cell receptor beta chains from one sample sequenced in a study of graft-versus-host responses after intestinal transplantation. Their cognate antigens are unknown. Here immunoSEQ multiplex PCR was the method, and the copy in TCRdb shows in-frame clones only, minus some. The repertoire holds roughly 51,000 clones, with more than 70% as singletons. The sequencing here drew on unstimulated CD4+ T cells sorted from spleen or lymph node cells, taken before transplant. These receptors were taken from a human donor who was the organ donor for an intestinal transplant.

This clone was observed a handful of times. The CDR3 bases are TGTGCCAGCAGCTTACGTCTAGCTACAGATACGCAGTATTTT. Translating it yields CASSLRLATDTQYF. This sequence joins TRBV5-4 and TRBJ2-3; a weak D match, TRBD2 (5 bases). The CDR3 loop spans 14 amino acids. V lost 2 bases and J lost 3, with 10 bases in between. Germline CDR1 and CDR2: SGHNT and YYREEE (reference sequence).

J is TRBJ2-3 and V is TRBV5-1, with unresolved D. The CDR3 contains 15 residues. Trimming pared 0 bases from V and 6 bases from J, leaving 14 bases between. The germline CDR1 and CDR2 sequences are SGHRS and YFSETQ. CDR3 region: CASSLANPPEDTQYF. CDR3 nucleotide sequence: TGCGCCAGCAGCTTGGCTAATCCACCGGAGGATACGCAGTATTTT.

This rearrangement joins TRBV6-5 to TRBJ1-1; maybe TRBD1 (5 bases). Trimming took 6 bases from V and 2 from J, leaving 7 bases between them. The germline gives CDR1 MNHEY, CDR2 SVGAGI. This CDR3 is built from 12 residues. For the CDR3, the DNA is TGTGCCAGCAGGGGGGGAAACACTGAAGCTTTCTTT. This encodes CASRGGNTEAFF.